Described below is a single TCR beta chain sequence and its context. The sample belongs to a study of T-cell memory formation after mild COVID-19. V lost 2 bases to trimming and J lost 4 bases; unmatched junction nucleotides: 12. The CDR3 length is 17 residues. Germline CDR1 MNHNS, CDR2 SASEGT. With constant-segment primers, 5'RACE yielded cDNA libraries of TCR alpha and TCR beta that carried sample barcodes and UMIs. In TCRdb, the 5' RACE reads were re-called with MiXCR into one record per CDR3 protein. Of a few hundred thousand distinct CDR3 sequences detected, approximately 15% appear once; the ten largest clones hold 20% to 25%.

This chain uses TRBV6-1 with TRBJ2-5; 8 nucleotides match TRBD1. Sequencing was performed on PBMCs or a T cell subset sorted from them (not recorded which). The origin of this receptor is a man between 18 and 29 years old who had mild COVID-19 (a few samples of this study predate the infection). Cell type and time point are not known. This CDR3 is CASSEPWTGNDRETQYF. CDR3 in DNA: TGTGCCAGCAGTGAACCCTGGACAGGGAACGATAGAGAGACCCAGTACTTC.